This TCR beta chain was sequenced in a study of blood T cells in healthy people across ages. This clonotype turned up a few times. Antigen unknown. Study outcomes and limitations: Higher diversity and more naive CD4+ cells were features of long-lived donors, compared to aged donors.

Primed by a sample-barcoded 5' primer and a J-beta primer mix, a second PCR proceeded for about 6 to 12 cycles. TCRdb used MiXCR to reprocess the 5' RACE reads, holding one entry per CDR3 protein. The data contain about 970,000 distinct CDR3 sequences, 45% to 60% of them singletons. The V gene end was trimmed by 1 base and the J gene end by 5 bases; junction bases not matched to a gene: 2. The CDR3 is 16 residues long. Germline CDR1 and CDR2: SGHTA and FQGNSA. The clonotype originates from a woman in her sixties in good health. Sequenced: blood. V and J are TRBV7-2 and TRBJ2-1, with TRBD2 matching over 13 bases. CDR3 sequence (DNA): TGTGCCAGCAGCTTAGTTGGGACTAGCGGGAACAATGAGCAGTTCTTC. Translated: CASSLVGTSGNNEQFF.